Shown below are 7 T cell receptor beta chains from a single sample sequenced in a study of blood T cell repertoires in COVID-19 (dated by TCRdb to between 2020 and 2021). The library was built by means of the immunoSEQ multiplex PCR assay. TCRdb's version of the immuneACCESS table is confined to in-frame rearrangements and falls short of the full clone set. An unresolved V gene accounts for under half of the shortfall where checked; the remainder is of unknown origin. A total of tens of thousands of clones appear in this sample, 88% of them only once. In total, the top ten clones hold 8.5% of the sample. Sequenced sample: peripheral blood. The receptors come from a man in his 60s with active COVID-19.

The sample holds one count of this clone. The V gene is TRBV10-3, the J gene TRBJ1-1; TRBD1 might be the D (6 bases). V was clipped by 3 bases and J by 1 base, with 6 bases between them. CDR1 ENHRY and CDR2 SYGVKD come from the germline V gene. The CDR3 has 13 amino acids. The DNA for the CDR3 is TGTGCCATCAGTGAACAGGGGAACACTGAAGCTTTCTTT. Its translation: CAISEQGNTEAFF.

V gene TRBV28 combines with J gene TRBJ1-1, with D hard to call. The CDR3 consists of 14 residues. Trimming took off 2 bases at V and 1 base at J, with 8 bases between the two ends. Per the germline V gene, CDR1 is MDHEN and CDR2 is SYDVKM. The CDR3 spells CASSLIRQNTEAFF. The CDR3 region has the DNA TGTGCCAGCAGTTTAATCAGGCAGAACACTGAAGCTTTCTTT.

The gene calls are TRBV7-6 and TRBJ2-7; D gene uncertain. Germline loops: CDR1 SGHVS, CDR2 FNYEAQ. The CDR3 spans 12 residues. V lost 3 bases and J lost 5, with 8 bases in between. The CDR3 DNA sequence: TGTGCCAGCAGCTTTAACTCTAACGAGCAGTACTTC. This codes for CASSFNSNEQYF. Variable domain in full (rest from reference TRBV7-6 and TRBJ2-7): GAGVSQSPRYKVTKRGQDVALRCDPISGHVSLYWYRQALGQGPEFLTYFNYEAQQDKSGLPNDRFSAERPEGSISTLTIQRTEQRDSAMYRCASSFNSNEQYFGPGTRLTVT.

The chain has TRBV6-5 and TRBJ1-5; TRBD1 agrees at 8 bases. This CDR3 contains 15 residues. CDR1 is MNHEY, CDR2 SVGAGI, per germline. The junction had 11 bases not matched to a gene; V was cut back by 6 bases and J by 7 bases. The CDR3 protein is CASSRTGFSSQPQHF. The CDR3 DNA reads as TGTGCCAGCAGCCGGACAGGGTTCAGCAGCCAGCCCCAGCATTTT.

The V and J genes are TRBV18 and TRBJ1-1, with D possibly being TRBD1 (5 bases). V dropped 2 bases and J dropped 3 bases, with 10 bases sitting between them. The CDR3 is made up of 14 amino acids. Germline lookup yields CDR1 KGHSH and CDR2 LQKENI. For the CDR3, the DNA is TGTGCCAGCTCACCAATCCGGGGGGACACTGAAGCTTTCTTT. It translates to CASSPIRGDTEAFF.

V is TRBV9 and J is TRBJ2-3, with a possible D match to TRBD2 (5 bases). CDR1 SGDLS and CDR2 YYNGEE come from the germline V gene. The CDR3 covers 15 residues. Trimming pared 4 bases from V and 3 bases from J, leaving 15 bases between. The CDR3 sequence is CASSSRGLPTDTQYF. The CDR3 DNA follows: TGTGCCAGCAGCTCTAGAGGGCTCCCAACAGATACGCAGTATTTT.

This chain connects TRBV6-5 to TRBJ2-1; no firm D call. The V and J ends lost 0 bases and 3 bases respectively, with 3 bases between them. CDR1 MNHEY and CDR2 SVGAGI come from the germline V gene. CDR3 length: 13 amino acids. The CDR3 spells CASSYSYYNEQFF. CDR3 coding DNA: TGTGCCAGCAGTTACTCCTACTACAATGAGCAGTTCTTC.